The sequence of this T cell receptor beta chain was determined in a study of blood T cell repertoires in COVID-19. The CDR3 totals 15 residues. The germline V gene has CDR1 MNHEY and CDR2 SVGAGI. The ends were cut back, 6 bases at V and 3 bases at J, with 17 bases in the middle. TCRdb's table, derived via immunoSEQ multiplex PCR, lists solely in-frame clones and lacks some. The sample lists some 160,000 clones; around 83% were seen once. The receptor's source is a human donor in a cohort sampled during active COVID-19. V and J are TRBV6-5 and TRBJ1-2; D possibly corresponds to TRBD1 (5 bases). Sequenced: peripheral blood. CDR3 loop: CASSPSSGTDYGYTF. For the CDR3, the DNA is TGTGCCAGCAGCCCCTCCTCCGGGACTGACTATGGCTACACCTTC.